The next 19 T cell receptor beta chains were all read from a single sample in a study of beta chain features in type 1 diabetes. The investigators reverse transcribed all of the isolated RNA, so they sequenced expressed TCRB transcripts. Measured with immunoSEQ multiplex PCR; TCRdb has only the in-frame clones, and not every one. The sample carries under 900,000 clones, around a sixth recorded once. The sample comprised naive CD4+ T cells from blood. These receptor sequences come from a woman between 18 and 29 years old in good health.

This chain connects TRBV27 to TRBJ1-2; 8 bases map to TRBD1. The trim removed 2 bases at V and 1 base at J, leaving 0 bases unmatched. The germline V gene has CDR1 MNHEY and CDR2 SMNVEV (reference sequence). CDR3 length: 14 residues. This chain's CDR3 is CASSLTGGNYGYTF. CDR3 in DNA: TGTGCCAGCAGTTTAACAGGGGGTAACTATGGCTACACCTTC.

V is TRBV6-5 and J is TRBJ1-4; D not resolved. From germline, CDR1 is MNHEY and CDR2 SVGAGI. The CDR3 length is 14 residues. Trimming removed 5 bases from V and 0 bases from J, with 7 bases in between. CDR3 coding DNA: TGTGCCAGCAGTAGCGGAGCAACTAATGAAAAACTGTTTTTT. It specifies CASSSGATNEKLFF.

The rearrangement links TRBV21-1 to TRBJ1-3; the DNA was not compared with TRBD1, the D call given in the table. TRBV21-1 is an annotated pseudogene. The CDR3 spans 15 residues. CDR3 loop: CASSHRGSSGNTIYF. The CDR3 DNA reads as TGTGCCAGCAGCCACAGGGGTTCCTCTGGAAACACCATATATTTT.

V gene TRBV4-3 combines with J gene TRBJ2-3; tentative D call: TRBD2 (6 bases). From germline, CDR1 is LGHNA and CDR2 YSLEER. The CDR3 is made up of 15 amino acids. The V gene lost 1 base and the J gene lost 6 bases, with 14 bases spanning the gap. The CDR3 region has the DNA TGCGCCAGCAGCCAAGGACTAGGAGGGTTGGATACGCAGTATTTT. It yields the protein CASSQGLGGLDTQYF.

This clone was detected only a few times. The V gene is TRBV29-1, the J gene TRBJ2-3; 7 positions agree with TRBD2. The CDR3 consists of 12 residues. Germline CDR1 reads SQVTM; CDR2 reads ANQGSEA. Germline trimming cut 3 bases from V and 3 bases from J; bases unmatched to any gene: 0. The CDR3 bases are TGCAGCGTTGAGCGGGGGACAGATACGCAGTATTTT. It encodes CSVERGTDTQYF.

There are a few counts of this clone. This chain connects TRBV2 to TRBJ2-3; 7 positions match TRBD2. Germline V gives CDR1 SNHLY, CDR2 FYNNEI. V lost 7 bases to trimming and J lost 10 bases; unmatched junction nucleotides: 5. The CDR3 is 11 amino acids. The CDR3: CASTFTSAQYF. For the CDR3, the DNA is TGTGCCAGCACCTTTACTAGCGCGCAGTATTTT.

This clone turned up a few times. V gene TRBV10-3 combines with J gene TRBJ2-3, with D perhaps matching TRBD1 (6 bases). The germline V gene has CDR1 ENHRY and CDR2 SYGVKD. CDR3 length: 15 amino acids. Trimming pared 6 bases from V and 0 bases from J, leaving 13 bases between. The CDR3 DNA sequence: TGTGCCATCAGCTCGACAGGCCCTAGCACAGATACGCAGTATTTT. Translating it yields CAISSTGPSTDTQYF.

A note on this clone: Other DNA sequences in the same sample also yield this CDR3. The chain couples TRBV7-2 to TRBJ2-7; TRBD1 aligns across 9 bases. CDR1 and CDR2 from the germline V gene are SGHTA and FQGNSA. There are 13 residues in the CDR3. V was clipped by 3 bases and J by 4 bases; unmatched bases: 1. CDR3 region: CASSLDRGYEQYF. As DNA, the CDR3 is TGTGCCAGCAGCTTGGACAGGGGTTACGAGCAGTACTTC.

This clone was recorded at least ten times. The rearrangement uses TRBV28 and TRBJ1-4; no clear D. Germline V gives CDR1 MDHEN, CDR2 SYDVKM. CDR3 size: 11 residues. V was trimmed by 8 bases and J by 8 bases, leaving 9 bases between them. CDR3 amino acids: CASGFREKLFF. CDR3 DNA: TGTGCCAGCGGATTCAGGGAAAAACTGTTTTTT. Full variable domain (rest looked up from reference TRBV28 and TRBJ1-4): DVKVTQSSRYLVKRTGEKVFLECVQDMDHENMFWYRQDPGLGLRLIYFSYDVKMKEKGDIPEGYSVSREKKERFSLILESASTNQTSMYLCASGFREKLFFGSGTQLSVL.

This clone showed up just a few times. Other DNA variants within this sample encode the same CDR3. The rearrangement links TRBV6-5 to TRBJ2-1; D not resolved. Germline lookup yields CDR1 MNHEY and CDR2 SVGAGI. The V end lost 5 bases, the J end lost 4 bases, and 6 bases lay between the germline ends. The CDR3 runs 12 residues. The CDR3 protein is CASSPSYNEQFF. Written as DNA, the CDR3 is TGTGCCAGCAGTCCTTCGTACAATGAGCAGTTCTTC.

This clone has a handful of counts. The chain couples TRBV28 to TRBJ1-6, with D tentatively TRBD1 (5 bases). This CDR3 region has 15 residues. V was cut by 9 bases and J by 11 bases, with 23 bases left in between. The germline CDR1 and CDR2 sequences are MDHEN and SYDVKM. CDR3 amino acids: CASERRLGPGAPLHF. In nucleotides, the CDR3 is TGTGCCAGTGAAAGACGTCTCGGACCGGGGGCACCCCTCCACTTT.

The CDR3 DNA reads TGTGCCAGCTCGGGCCTTGGCGTACCCGGGGAGCTGTTTTTT. Translation: CASSGLGVPGELFF. V usage is TRBV2 and J usage is TRBJ2-2; D is uncertain. CDR3 length equals 14 residues. Germline V gene lookup returns CDR1 SNHLY and CDR2 FYNNEI. Trimming cost V 8 bases and J 6 bases, with 16 bases left between them.

The sample holds a few counts of this clone. At one boundary the junction diverges from the germline segment, which might be a read error. The gene calls are TRBV18 and TRBJ1-1; 7 bases line up with TRBD1. The CDR3 sequence is 14 residues long. CDR1 and CDR2 (germline): KGHSH, LQKENI. The CDR3 here is CASSQQGKNAEAFF. The CDR3 nucleotides read TGTGCCAGCTCACAACAGGGGAAGAACGCTGAAGCTTTCTTT.

This rearrangement joins TRBV5-1 to TRBJ2-5; 7 bases fit TRBD2. There are 15 residues in the CDR3. Germline V gene lookup returns CDR1 SGHRS and CDR2 YFSETQ. V gave up 5 bases and J gave up 0 bases; unmatched junction bases: 7. In DNA form, the CDR3 reads TGCGCCAGCAGTGCCGGACTAGGATACCAAGAGACCCAGTACTTC. Protein sequence: CASSAGLGYQETQYF.

The chain combines TRBV25-1 with TRBJ1-5, with D possibly being TRBD1 (6 bases). The V end lost 1 base, the J end lost 4 bases, and 11 bases lay between the germline ends. This CDR3 region has 15 residues. CDR1 MGHDK and CDR2 SYGVNS come from the germline V gene. The CDR3 protein is CASSEFDRQNQPQHF. CDR3 DNA sequence: TGTGCCAGCAGTGAATTTGACAGGCAGAATCAGCCCCAGCATTTT.

This clone was counted a few times. The genes are TRBV4-2 and TRBJ2-7; weak D call: TRBD2 (6 bases). Trimming removed 4 bases at V and 3 bases at J, with 19 bases between. This CDR3 has 16 residues. Germline values: CDR1 LGHNA, CDR2 YNFKEQ. The CDR3 DNA is TGTGCCAGCAGCCCCTCCTCAGGAACGGGGGTCTACGAGCAGTACTTC. Encoded protein: CASSPSSGTGVYEQYF.

This clone was counted only a few times. The rearrangement links TRBV19 to TRBJ2-7, with D perhaps TRBD2 (5 bases). The CDR3 extends over 12 amino acids. Germline CDR1 and CDR2: LNHDA and SQIVND (reference sequence). Trimming shortened V by 6 bases and J by 2 bases, and 8 bases separated the two germline ends. As DNA, the CDR3 is TGTGCCAGTAGCGGGGAGACCTACGAGCAGTACTTC. It yields the protein CASSGETYEQYF.

The chain carries TRBV28 and TRBJ1-1; D perhaps matches TRBD1 (5 bases). Trimming removed 2 bases at V and 11 bases at J, with 15 bases between. Germline V gene lookup returns CDR1 MDHEN and CDR2 SYDVKM. The CDR3 extends over 13 amino acids. The CDR3 DNA reads as TGTGCCAGCAGTTTACCCCAGGGTGTTGGGGCTTTCTTT. Its protein product is CASSLPQGVGAFF.

The rearrangement links TRBV2 to TRBJ2-1; maybe TRBD2 (5 bases). V was cut by 6 bases and J by 10 bases, with 16 bases left in between. The CDR3 runs 13 residues. The V gene's germline CDR1 is SNHLY and CDR2 FYNNEI. This CDR3 reads CASRTGNNIEQFF. Here the CDR3 DNA reads TGTGCCAGCAGAACGGGAAACAACATCGAGCAGTTCTTC.